This TCR beta chain was captured in a study of human T cells and chemical hapten exposure. Overall study context: 0.01% DPC was applied to the upper back in patch tests, which were read at 6 days. Study-level points and caveats: Relative to control repertoires, expanded TCRs gave rise to significantly more large CDR3 similarity clusters.

In this sample, this clonotype turned up a few times. What it binds is not known. Germline CDR1 is SGHRS and CDR2 is YFSETQ. Trimming stripped 0 bases from V and 8 bases from J, with 9 bases between. The CDR3 totals 13 residues. Unique molecular identifiers were affixed to discrete cDNA molecules within the library. TCRdb redid the calling of the RACE reads with MiXCR, one entry per CDR3 protein. Among some 90,000 distinct CDR3 sequences listed, 11% were seen once. The time point: patch test 3, about 24 weeks after DPC sensitization. Treatment specified: therapeutic diphenylcyclopropenone sensitization with weekly scalp DPC.

The sample consisted of whole blood, taken in connection with sensitization to the hapten diphenylcyclopropenone (DPC). V is TRBV5-1 and J is TRBJ2-1; no clear D. The receptor was derived from a woman aged 30 to 39 with alopecia areata. Some clones in this sample may be carry-over from other donors' samples. In DNA form, the CDR3 reads TGCGCCAGCAGCTTGGGTCTAGGATATGAGCAGTTCTTC. Its protein is CASSLGLGYEQFF.